The rows below give T cell receptor beta chains drawn from one sample of a study of cytomegalovirus exposure and HLA in healthy donors. Assay: immunoSEQ multiplex PCR; the TCRdb copy retains only in-frame clones and omits some. The table includes about 98,000 clones, roughly 81% detected once. The specimen was PBMCs. The receptors stem from a man aged 40-50 years in good health and CMV-seronegative. CDR3s leave out the opening cysteine and the closing phenylalanine or tryptophan. Each record gives: V gene, J gene, CDR3 protein.

v_gene: TRBV5-4; j_gene: TRBJ1-2; CDR3aa: ASSLSRLDRDYGYT
v_gene: TRBV7-9; j_gene: TRBJ2-7; CDR3aa: ASSLGAAAYEQY
v_gene: TRBV27; j_gene: -; CDR3aa: ASSLTGGGEQY
v_gene: TRBV7-7; j_gene: TRBJ2-3; CDR3aa: ASSSRPGFNTDTQY
v_gene: TRBV15; j_gene: TRBJ1-5; CDR3aa: ATSRTTGENQPQH
v_gene: TRBV27; j_gene: TRBJ2-7; CDR3aa: ASSLGTGKTYEQY
v_gene: TRBV14; j_gene: TRBJ1-6; CDR3aa: ASSQETGNSPLH
v_gene: TRBV18; j_gene: TRBJ2-1; CDR3aa: ASSHFGGDYNEQF
v_gene: TRBV6-4; j_gene: TRBJ1-5; CDR3aa: ASSGEQGQPQH
v_gene: TRBV6-5; j_gene: TRBJ1-1; CDR3aa: ASQQGSEAF
v_gene: TRBV5-1; j_gene: TRBJ2-1; CDR3aa: ATDPEDSYNEQF
v_gene: TRBV30; j_gene: TRBJ2-7; CDR3aa: AWSGILGTGPNRLAGGLEVKQY
v_gene: TRBV19; j_gene: TRBJ2-6; CDR3aa: ASTQIAGGSGANVLT
v_gene: TRBV11-1; j_gene: TRBJ2-1; CDR3aa: ASSSWRAYNEQF
v_gene: TRBV28; j_gene: TRBJ1-1; CDR3aa: ASKAGWGGEAF
v_gene: TRBV2; j_gene: TRBJ1-2; CDR3aa: ASSNRGRDGYT
v_gene: TRBV5-6; j_gene: TRBJ2-7; CDR3aa: ASSEIQGISYEQY
v_gene: TRBV4-2; j_gene: TRBJ1-1; CDR3aa: ASSQDVGRAEAF
v_gene: TRBV7-2; j_gene: TRBJ2-7; CDR3aa: ASSLAPSGGGYEQY
v_gene: TRBV6-6; j_gene: TRBJ1-5; CDR3aa: ASSRDRNYQPQH
v_gene: TRBV5-4; j_gene: TRBJ2-2; CDR3aa: ASSLFGQGLAGELF
v_gene: TRBV19; j_gene: TRBJ1-5; CDR3aa: ASSSRTGTGGVGSNQPQH
v_gene: TRBV10-3; j_gene: TRBJ1-5; CDR3aa: AISETTGSGPQH
v_gene: TRBV4-3; j_gene: TRBJ1-6; CDR3aa: ASSQGRGSPLH
v_gene: TRBV7-2; j_gene: TRBJ2-7; CDR3aa: ASSWGLAAVRYEQY
v_gene: TRBV5-5; j_gene: TRBJ2-7; CDR3aa: ASSLIRGEQY
v_gene: TRBV5-4; j_gene: TRBJ2-7; CDR3aa: ASSGRETYEQY
v_gene: TRBV7-9; j_gene: TRBJ2-7; CDR3aa: ASTQGTYEQY
v_gene: TRBV19; j_gene: TRBJ1-6; CDR3aa: ASRLYGSYNSPLH
v_gene: TRBV12-5; j_gene: TRBJ1-4; CDR3aa: ASGYGLKTGQGSGEKLF
v_gene: TRBV10-3; j_gene: TRBJ2-2; CDR3aa: AIRPGLANTGELF
v_gene: TRBV28; j_gene: TRBJ2-7; CDR3aa: ASSLQGDEQY
v_gene: TRBV9; j_gene: TRBJ1-6; CDR3aa: ASSPNNSPLH
v_gene: TRBV20-1; j_gene: TRBJ2-4; CDR3aa: SARQENIQY
v_gene: TRBV7-9; j_gene: TRBJ1-1; CDR3aa: SSSRRDTEAF
v_gene: TRBV4-1; j_gene: TRBJ2-3; CDR3aa: ASSQAFRGRLATDTQY
v_gene: TRBV6-5; j_gene: TRBJ2-1; CDR3aa: ASKRTGGYNEQF